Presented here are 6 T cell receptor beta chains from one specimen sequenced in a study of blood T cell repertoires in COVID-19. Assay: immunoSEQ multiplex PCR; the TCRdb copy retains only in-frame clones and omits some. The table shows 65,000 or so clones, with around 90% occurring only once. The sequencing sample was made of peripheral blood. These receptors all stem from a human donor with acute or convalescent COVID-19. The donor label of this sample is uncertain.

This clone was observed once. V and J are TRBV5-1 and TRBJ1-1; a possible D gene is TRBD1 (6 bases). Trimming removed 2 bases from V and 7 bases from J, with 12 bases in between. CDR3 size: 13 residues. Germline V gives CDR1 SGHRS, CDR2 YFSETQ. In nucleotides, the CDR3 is TGCGCCAGCAGCTTTTCAGGGGAGGGTGAAGCTTTCTTT. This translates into CASSFSGEGEAFF.

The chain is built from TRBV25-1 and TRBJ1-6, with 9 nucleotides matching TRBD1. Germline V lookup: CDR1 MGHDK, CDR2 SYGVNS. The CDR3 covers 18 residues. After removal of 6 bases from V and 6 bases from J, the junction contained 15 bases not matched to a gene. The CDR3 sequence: CASRGPGQGGTGNSPLHF. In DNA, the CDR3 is TGTGCCAGCAGGGGCCCGGGACAGGGTGGAACGGGTAATTCACCCCTCCACTTT.

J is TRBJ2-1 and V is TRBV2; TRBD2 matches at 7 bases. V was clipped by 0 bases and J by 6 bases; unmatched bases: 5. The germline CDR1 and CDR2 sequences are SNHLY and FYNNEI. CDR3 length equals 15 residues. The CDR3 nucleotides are TGTGCCAGCAGTGAAGCTCTACGACTAGCCAATGAGCAGTTCTTC. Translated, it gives CASSEALRLANEQFF. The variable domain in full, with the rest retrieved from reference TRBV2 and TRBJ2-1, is EPEVTQTPSHQVTQMGQEVILRCVPISNHLYFYWYRQILGQKVEFLVSFYNNEISEKSEIFDDQFSVERPDGSNFTLKIRSTKLEDSAMYFCASSEALRLANEQFFGPGTRLTVL.

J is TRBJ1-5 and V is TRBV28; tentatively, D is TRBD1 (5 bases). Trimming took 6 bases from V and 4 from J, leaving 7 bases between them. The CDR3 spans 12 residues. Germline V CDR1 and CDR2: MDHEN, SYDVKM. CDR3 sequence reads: CASSQGNQPQHF. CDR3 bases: TGTGCCAGCAGCCAGGGTAATCAGCCCCAGCATTTT.

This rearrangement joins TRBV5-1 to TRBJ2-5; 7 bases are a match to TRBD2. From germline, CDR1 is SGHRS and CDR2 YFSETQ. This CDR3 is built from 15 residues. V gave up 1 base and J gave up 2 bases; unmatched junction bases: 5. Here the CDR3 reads CASSLSPSGQETQYF. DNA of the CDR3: TGCGCCAGCAGCTTGTCTCCTAGCGGTCAAGAGACCCAGTACTTC.

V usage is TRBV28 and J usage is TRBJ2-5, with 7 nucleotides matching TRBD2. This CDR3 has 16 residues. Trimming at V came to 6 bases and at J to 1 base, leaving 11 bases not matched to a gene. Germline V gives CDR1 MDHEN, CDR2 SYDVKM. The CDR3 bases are TGTGCCAGCAGCCCGACCCTGGGGAGGGCCCAAGAGACCCAGTACTTC. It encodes CASSPTLGRAQETQYF. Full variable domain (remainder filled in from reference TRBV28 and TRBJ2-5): DVKVTQSSRYLVKRTGEKVFLECVQDMDHENMFWYRQDPGLGLRLIYFSYDVKMKEKGDIPEGYSVSREKKERFSLILESASTNQTSMYLCASSPTLGRAQETQYFGPGTRLLVL.